A selection of T cell receptor beta chains follows, all from one sample in a study of quantifying T cell responses using KT2 cells. One entry per CDR3 protein results from TCRdb running MiXCR on the UMI-ligation and nested PCR reads. Seen here are about 53,000 distinct CDR3 sequences, roughly an eighth observed once, and the top ten hold under 10%. Sequencing used PBMCs spiked with cells of the T cell clone KT2. These receptors originate from a human donor. The CDR3 runs from the conserved cysteine through the conserved F or W. A D gene is named only where the DNA matches it firmly. The size of a clone is reported for some rows only, either as once, few or many, or as a class for expanded clones.

CDR3 protein: CASSLQGADATEAFF; CDR3 DNA: TGTGCCAGCAGTTTACAGGGGGCCGACGCCACTGAAGCTTTCTTT; J gene: TRBJ1-1; V gene: TRBV27; clone size: .; D gene: TRBD1
CDR3 protein: CASSAGGDEQYF; CDR3 DNA: TGTGCCAGCAGCGCAGGGGGCGACGAGCAGTACTTC; J gene: TRBJ2-7; V gene: TRBV11-2; clone size: few; D gene: TRBD1
CDR3 protein: CASSFRQGANMNTEAFF; CDR3 DNA: TGTGCCAGCAGTTTTAGGCAGGGGGCGAACATGAACACTGAAGCTTTCTTT; J gene: TRBJ1-1; V gene: TRBV12-3/TRBV12-4; clone size: .; D gene: TRBD1
CDR3 protein: CASSPDRNNSPLHF; CDR3 DNA: TGTGCCAGCTCACCGGACAGAAATAATTCACCCCTCCACTTT; J gene: TRBJ1-6; V gene: TRBV18; clone size: .; D gene: .
CDR3 protein: CASFTWVDTEAFF; CDR3 DNA: TGTGCCAGCTTTACCTGGGTAGACACTGAAGCTTTCTTT; J gene: TRBJ1-1; V gene: TRBV2; clone size: .; D gene: .
CDR3 protein: CASSYGGRGETQYF; CDR3 DNA: TGTGCCAGCAGTTACGGCGGGAGAGGTGAGACCCAGTACTTC; J gene: TRBJ2-5; V gene: TRBV6-6; clone size: many; D gene: TRBD2
CDR3 protein: CASSIDRSANYGYTF; CDR3 DNA: TGTGCCAGCAGCATCGACCGTTCAGCTAACTATGGCTACACCTTC; J gene: TRBJ1-2; V gene: TRBV7-8; clone size: .; D gene: .
CDR3 protein: CASSQNSGNTIYF; CDR3 DNA: TGCGCCAGCAGCCAAAACTCTGGAAACACCATATATTTT; J gene: TRBJ1-3; V gene: TRBV4-1; clone size: many; D gene: .
CDR3 protein: CASSQDQAGGTDTQYF; CDR3 DNA: TGTGCCAGCAGCCAAGATCAGGCGGGAGGAACAGATACGCAGTATTTT; J gene: TRBJ2-3; V gene: TRBV4-2; clone size: few; D gene: TRBD2
CDR3 protein: CASSLGASGRNEQFF; CDR3 DNA: TGTGCCAGCAGTTTAGGGGCTAGCGGGAGGAATGAGCAGTTCTTC; J gene: TRBJ2-1; V gene: TRBV28; clone size: .; D gene: TRBD2
CDR3 protein: CASSRGLAGGRGNEQFF; CDR3 DNA: TGTGCCAGCAGTCGCGGACTAGCGGGAGGCAGGGGGAATGAGCAGTTCTTC; J gene: TRBJ2-1; V gene: TRBV6-5; clone size: many; D gene: TRBD2
CDR3 protein: CSANFGTSGRLSYEQYF; CDR3 DNA: TGCAGTGCTAATTTCGGGACTAGCGGGAGGCTCTCCTACGAGCAGTACTTC; J gene: TRBJ2-7; V gene: TRBV20-1; clone size: few; D gene: TRBD2
CDR3 protein: CSARALHGTSSFDTQYF; CDR3 DNA: TGCAGTGCTAGAGCGTTGCACGGGACTAGCTCGTTTGATACGCAGTATTTT; J gene: TRBJ2-3; V gene: TRBV20-1; clone size: .; D gene: TRBD2
CDR3 protein: CASSLAGGGRDIQYF; CDR3 DNA: TGTGCCAGCAGTTTAGCGGGGGGCGGTCGAGACATTCAGTACTTC; J gene: TRBJ2-4; V gene: TRBV12-3/TRBV12-4; clone size: .; D gene: .
CDR3 protein: CASSYLGQGNEQFF; CDR3 DNA: TGTGCCAGCAGTTACCTCGGACAGGGCAATGAGCAGTTCTTC; J gene: TRBJ2-1; V gene: TRBV25-1; clone size: .; D gene: TRBD1
CDR3 protein: CASSLGFEIYEQYF; CDR3 DNA: TGTGCCAGCAGCTTAGGGTTCGAGATCTACGAGCAGTACTTC; J gene: TRBJ2-7; V gene: TRBV7-6; clone size: .; D gene: .
CDR3 protein: CASSFEYSPLHF; CDR3 DNA: TGTGCCAGCAGTTTTGAATATTCACCCCTCCACTTT; J gene: TRBJ1-6; V gene: TRBV28; clone size: .; D gene: .
CDR3 protein: CASSEVSRLGNEQFF; CDR3 DNA: TGTGCCAGCAGTGAAGTTTCCAGGTTGGGCAATGAGCAGTTCTTC; J gene: TRBJ2-1; V gene: TRBV25-1; clone size: few; D gene: .
CDR3 protein: CASSQEMGGTEAFF; CDR3 DNA: TGTGCCAGCAGCCAAGAGATGGGGGGCACTGAAGCTTTCTTT; J gene: TRBJ1-1; V gene: TRBV3-1; clone size: .; D gene: .
CDR3 protein: CASSLLGDRDQPQHF; CDR3 DNA: TGTGCCAGCAGTTTACTGGGGGACAGGGATCAGCCCCAGCATTTT; J gene: TRBJ1-5; V gene: TRBV28; clone size: .; D gene: TRBD1
CDR3 protein: CASSPGLNTEAFF; CDR3 DNA: TGTGCCAGCAGCCCCGGGTTGAACACTGAAGCTTTCTTT; J gene: TRBJ1-1; V gene: TRBV5-4; clone size: .; D gene: .
CDR3 protein: CASSVGYPETQYF; CDR3 DNA: TGCGCCAGCAGCGTGGGTTATCCCGAGACCCAGTACTTC; J gene: TRBJ2-5; V gene: TRBV5-1; clone size: few; D gene: .
CDR3 protein: CATTSLRRTGNTIYF; CDR3 DNA: TGTGCCACTACTTCCTTGAGGAGAACTGGAAACACCATATATTTT; J gene: TRBJ1-3; V gene: TRBV11-2; clone size: .; D gene: .
CDR3 protein: CASSFDTGPLGEQYF; CDR3 DNA: TGTGCCAGCAGCTTTGATACAGGGCCCTTAGGAGAGCAGTACTTC; J gene: TRBJ2-7; V gene: TRBV7-2; clone size: few; D gene: .
CDR3 protein: CASSIGNNQPQHF; CDR3 DNA: TGTGCCAGTAGTATAGGAAACAATCAGCCCCAGCATTTT; J gene: TRBJ1-5; V gene: TRBV19; clone size: .; D gene: .
CDR3 protein: CASTSFGTGVTYEQYF; CDR3 DNA: TGTGCCAGCACCTCTTTTGGTACAGGGGTCACCTACGAGCAGTACTTC; J gene: TRBJ2-7; V gene: TRBV6-2/TRBV6-3; clone size: medium-sized; D gene: TRBD1